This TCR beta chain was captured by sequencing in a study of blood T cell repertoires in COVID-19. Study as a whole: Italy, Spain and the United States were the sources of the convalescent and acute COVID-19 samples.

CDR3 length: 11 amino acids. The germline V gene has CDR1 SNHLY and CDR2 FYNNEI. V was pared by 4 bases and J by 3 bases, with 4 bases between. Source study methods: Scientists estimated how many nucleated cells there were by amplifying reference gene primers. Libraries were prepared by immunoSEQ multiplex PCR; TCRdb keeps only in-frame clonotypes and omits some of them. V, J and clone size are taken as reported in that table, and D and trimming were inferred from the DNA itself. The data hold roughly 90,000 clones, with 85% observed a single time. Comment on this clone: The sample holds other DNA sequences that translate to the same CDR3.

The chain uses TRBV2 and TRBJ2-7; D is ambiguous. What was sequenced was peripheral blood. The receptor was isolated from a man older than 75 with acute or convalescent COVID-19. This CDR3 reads CASSANYEQYF. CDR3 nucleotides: TGTGCCAGCAGTGCTAACTACGAGCAGTACTTC.